The next 18 T cell receptor beta chains were all read from a single sample in a study of shared clonotypes between healthy human individuals. Here immunoSEQ multiplex PCR was the method, and the copy in TCRdb shows in-frame clones only, minus some. The sample has some 700,000 clones, about 92% seen once; the top ten hold 30% to 35%. The sample was memory CD8+ T cells from PBMCs. Sample subset: CD45RO+ cells pooled with CCR7-negative TemRA cells. The receptors stem from a young man in good health. Some clones in this sample may be carry-over from other donors' samples.

This clone came up once. The chain couples TRBV25-1 to TRBJ2-5; 12 positions agree with TRBD2. The V segment lost 6 bases and the J segment 4 bases; nucleotides outside the gene matches: 6. Germline loops: CDR1 MGHDK, CDR2 SYGVNS. CDR3 length: 15 residues. CDR3 loop: CASRASGRVPETQYF. CDR3 bases: TGTGCCAGCAGGGCTAGCGGGAGGGTTCCAGAGACCCAGTACTTC.

J is TRBJ1-4 and V is TRBV28; 11 bases agree with TRBD1. The J segment lost 6 bases and the V segment lost 10 bases, leaving 10 bases of the junction unmatched. This CDR3 region has 15 residues. Looked up from germline, CDR1 is MDHEN and CDR2 is SYDVKM. The CDR3 DNA sequence: TGTGCCACCACGTCGGGACAGGGGGAACATGAAAAACTGTTTTTT. As protein: CATTSGQGEHEKLFF.

The chain couples TRBV7-8 to TRBJ2-1, with D tentatively TRBD1 or TRBD2 (6 bases each). Germline V gives CDR1 SGHVS, CDR2 FQNEAQ. Trimming stripped 6 bases from V and 5 bases from J, with 14 bases between. This CDR3 is built from 14 residues. CDR3 sequence (DNA): TGTGCCAGCAGTAACCGGAGGGGGAACAATGAGCAGTTCTTC. Translation: CASSNRRGNNEQFF.

J is TRBJ2-7 and V is TRBV29-1; D is possibly TRBD1 (6 bases). Germline CDR1 and CDR2: SQVTM and ANQGSEA. The CDR3 length is 12 residues. V lost 4 bases and J lost 2, with 9 bases in between. CDR3 coding DNA: TGCAGCGTTGGGACAGTTACCTACGAGCAGTACTTC. As protein: CSVGTVTYEQYF.

The chain combines TRBV7-9 with TRBJ1-2; D ambiguous. CDR3 size: 14 residues. Looked up from germline, CDR1 is SEHNR and CDR2 is FQNEAQ (reference sequence). Deletions cut 5 bases from V and 2 bases from J, with 12 bases between. The CDR3 DNA sequence: TGTGCCAGCAGCACCTACACTAGCAACTATGGCTACACCTTC. This encodes CASSTYTSNYGYTF.

J is TRBJ2-2 and V is TRBV4-2, with a tentative D call TRBD2 (6 bases). Germline lookup yields CDR1 LGHNA and CDR2 YNFKEQ. V lost 8 bases to trimming and J lost 3 bases, with 7 bases between them. The CDR3 runs 12 residues. The CDR3 region is CASGGDTGELFF. DNA for the CDR3: TGTGCCAGCGGAGGGGACACCGGGGAGCTGTTTTTT.

The genes are TRBV19 and TRBJ2-5, with TRBD2 as a possible D gene (5 bases). This CDR3 region has 15 residues. Per germline, CDR1 LNHDA and CDR2 SQIVND (reference sequence). The V gene lost 0 bases and the J gene lost 0 bases, with 8 bases spanning the gap. CDR3 nucleotides: TGTGCCAGTAGTATAGATTCGGGGAACCAAGAGACCCAGTACTTC. As protein: CASSIDSGNQETQYF.

The chain couples TRBV5-6 to TRBJ1-2, with TRBD1 matching over 8 bases. CDR1 and CDR2 (germline): SGHDT, YYEEEE. Trimming at V came to 4 bases and at J to 3 bases, leaving 2 bases not matched to a gene. The CDR3 has 13 amino acids. The DNA of the CDR3 is TGTGCCAGCAGCGCACAGGGGGACTATGGCTACACCTTC. It yields the protein CASSAQGDYGYTF.

This chain links TRBV2 with TRBJ1-2; D perhaps matches TRBD1 (5 bases). From germline, CDR1 is SNHLY and CDR2 FYNNEI. The CDR3 totals 18 residues. V lost 2 bases to trimming and J lost 0 bases, with 19 bases between them. The CDR3 here is CASSEIGAGPTSNYGYTF. CDR3 DNA: TGTGCCAGCAGTGAAATTGGGGCAGGGCCTACTTCTAACTATGGCTACACCTTC. The variable domain in full, completed from reference TRBV2 and TRBJ1-2, reads EPEVTQTPSHQVTQMGQEVILRCVPISNHLYFYWYRQILGQKVEFLVSFYNNEISEKSEIFDDQFSVERPDGSNFTLKIRSTKLEDSAMYFCASSEIGAGPTSNYGYTFGSGTRLTVV.

Regarding this clone: One junction end does not reproduce the germline sequence, and a read error may be involved. The V and J genes are TRBV6-1 and TRBJ1-5, with D maybe TRBD1 (6 bases). CDR1 MNHNS and CDR2 SASEGT come from the germline V gene. CDR3 length: 15 residues. CDR3 DNA sequence: TGTGCCAGCAGTGAAGAACAGGGTAGCCATCAGCCCCAGCATTTT. Protein sequence: CASSEEQGSHQPQHF.

Regarding this clone: Other DNA sequences from this sample encode an identical CDR3 as well. The CDR3 reads CASSISGGETQYF. DNA for the CDR3: TGTGCCAGTAGTATCTCAGGGGGAGAGACCCAGTACTTC. V usage is TRBV19 and J usage is TRBJ2-5; 7 bases fit TRBD1. CDR3 length equals 13 residues. The germline CDR1 and CDR2 sequences are LNHDA and SQIVND (reference sequence). V lost 3 bases to trimming and J lost 4 bases; unmatched junction nucleotides: 2.

This clone appeared a few times. The chain couples TRBV5-4 to TRBJ2-1, with a weak D call TRBD2 (5 bases). This CDR3 region has 16 residues. The V and J ends lost 5 bases and 0 bases respectively, with 15 bases between them. The V gene's germline CDR1 is SGHNT and CDR2 YYREEE (reference sequence). CDR3 nucleotides: TGTGCCAGCAGTCATGGGTCGGGGAGCTCCTACAATGAGCAGTTCTTC. It encodes CASSHGSGSSYNEQFF.

This clone occurred once. CDR3 in DNA: TGTGCCAGCAGCCCCGACAGGGGAACAACTGAAGCTTTCTTT. It codes for CASSPDRGTTEAFF. V is TRBV6-5 and J is TRBJ1-1, with 8 bases lining up with TRBD1. The junction had 8 bases not matched to a gene; V was cut back by 6 bases and J by 5 bases. Germline V CDR1 and CDR2: MNHEY, SVGAGI. The length of the CDR3 is 14 residues.

This chain joins TRBV9 and TRBJ2-7; TRBD1 might be the D (5 bases). The length of the CDR3 is 14 residues. V gave up 0 bases and J gave up 5 bases, with 12 bases separating them. Germline V CDR1 and CDR2: SGDLS, YYNGEE. The CDR3 region is CASSVGGRGNEQYF. In nucleotides, the CDR3 is TGTGCCAGCAGCGTAGGGGGCCGAGGAAACGAGCAGTACTTC.

Only one count was recorded for this clone. The V gene is TRBV5-6, the J gene TRBJ2-7; 10 bases line up with TRBD1. There are 14 residues in the CDR3. Germline V gives CDR1 SGHDT, CDR2 YYEEEE. J gave up 4 bases and V 1 base, and 2 bases lay outside the gene matches. The CDR3 nucleotides read TGTGCCAGCAGCTTGAGGGACAGGGGTTACGAGCAGTACTTC. This gives the protein CASSLRDRGYEQYF.

The chain joins TRBV10-1 to TRBJ2-3, with TRBD1 identical over 7 bases. Germline lookup yields CDR1 WNHNN and CDR2 SYGVQD (reference sequence). The CDR3 length is 18 residues. V lost 2 bases to trimming and J lost 1 base; unmatched junction nucleotides: 12. The CDR3 sequence is CASSEGETGTAGTDTQYF. In DNA form, the CDR3 reads TGCGCCAGCAGTGAGGGAGAAACCGGGACAGCAGGCACAGATACGCAGTATTTT.

The chain joins TRBV6-6 to TRBJ1-2; TRBD1 is a possible D gene (5 bases). The CDR3 covers 14 residues. Trimming removed 6 bases from V and 6 bases from J, with 17 bases in between. Germline V gene data show CDR1 as MNHNY and CDR2 as SVGAGI (reference sequence). This CDR3 is CASRGFGGMDGYTF. CDR3 sequence (DNA): TGTGCCAGCAGAGGGTTCGGGGGAATGGATGGCTACACCTTC.

The V call is TRBV6-1, the J call TRBJ2-7; D unresolved. Germline-derived CDR1 and CDR2 are MNHNS and SASEGT. The CDR3 consists of 15 residues. Trimming shortened V by 2 bases and J by 0 bases, and 11 bases separated the two germline ends. CDR3 sequence reads: CASSESRISSYEQYF. CDR3 sequence (DNA): TGTGCCAGCAGTGAATCCCGGATAAGCTCCTACGAGCAGTACTTC.